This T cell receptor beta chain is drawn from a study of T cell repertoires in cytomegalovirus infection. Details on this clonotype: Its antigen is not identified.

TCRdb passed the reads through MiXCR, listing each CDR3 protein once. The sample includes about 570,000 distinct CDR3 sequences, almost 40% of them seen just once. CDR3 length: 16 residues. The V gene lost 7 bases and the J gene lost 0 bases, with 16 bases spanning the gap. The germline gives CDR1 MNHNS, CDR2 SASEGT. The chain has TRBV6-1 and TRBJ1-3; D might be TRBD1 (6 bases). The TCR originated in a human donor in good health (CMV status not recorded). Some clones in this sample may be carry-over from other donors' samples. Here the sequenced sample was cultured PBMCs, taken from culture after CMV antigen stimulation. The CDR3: CASTEGGGRSGNTIYF. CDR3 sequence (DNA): TGTGCCAGCACCGAAGGGGGGGGGCGCTCTGGAAACACCATATATTTT.